These 32 T cell receptor beta chains came from one sample sequenced in a study of blood T cell repertoires in COVID-19. TCRdb keeps only in-frame clones here, not all; method: immunoSEQ multiplex PCR. The sample consists of roughly 290,000 clones, around four fifths of them appearing once. Material for sequencing was peripheral blood. These receptors were taken from a woman between 50 and 59 years old with active or convalescent COVID-19.

The V call is TRBV19, the J call TRBJ1-2, with 8 bases aligning to TRBD1. The V gene end was trimmed by 4 bases and the J gene end by 8 bases; junction bases not matched to a gene: 3. The CDR3 extends over 12 amino acids. Germline-derived CDR1 and CDR2 are LNHDA and SQIVND (reference sequence). As DNA, the CDR3 is TGTGCCAGTAGTAAGACAGGGGACGGCTACACCTTC. It codes for CASSKTGDGYTF.

The chain joins TRBV9 to TRBJ2-5; D is undetermined. Trimming removed 0 bases from V and 5 bases from J, with 11 bases in between. Germline-derived CDR1 and CDR2 are SGDLS and YYNGEE. This CDR3 region has 14 residues. DNA of the CDR3: TGTGCCAGCAGCGTAGACCCCCGGTCGGAGACCCAGTACTTC. Its protein is CASSVDPRSETQYF.

The J gene is TRBJ1-3, the V gene TRBV28, with no clear D. This CDR3 is built from 15 residues. The ends were cut back, 7 bases at V and 3 bases at J, with 16 bases in the middle. In germline, CDR1 is MDHEN, CDR2 SYDVKM. Here the CDR3 DNA reads TGTGCCAGCACCCTCCCGACGGGGAATGGAAACACCATATATTTT. Translated: CASTLPTGNGNTIYF.

CDR3 bases: TGTGCCAGCAGTTTCCGGGACAGGGAAGATACGCAGTATTTT. As protein: CASSFRDREDTQYF. The chain combines TRBV6-5 with TRBJ2-3; TRBD1 matches 9 bases. V shed 4 bases and J 5 bases; nucleotides not matched to a gene: 4. This CDR3 comprises 14 residues. Germline CDR1 is MNHEY and CDR2 is SVGAGI.

A few counts support this clone. The chain combines TRBV7-8 with TRBJ1-6, with no clear D. The germline V and J ends were trimmed by 4 bases and 2 bases, with 12 bases remaining between them. The CDR3 is 16 residues long. Germline CDR1 and CDR2: SGHVS and FQNEAQ. As DNA, the CDR3 is TGTGCCAGCAGCTCTCTACGCCAGGCCTATAATTCACCCCTCCACTTT. Residues: CASSSLRQAYNSPLHF.

This chain connects TRBV5-6 to TRBJ1-6; D gene unclear. The CDR3 loop spans 15 amino acids. The ends were cut back, 6 bases at V and 8 bases at J, with 18 bases in the middle. Germline values: CDR1 SGHDT, CDR2 YYEEEE. CDR3 amino acids: CASTYFRLRDSPLHF. The CDR3 DNA sequence: TGTGCCAGCACCTATTTTCGGTTGCGGGATTCACCCCTCCACTTT.

V and J are TRBV7-9 and TRBJ2-3; 10 nucleotides align to TRBD1. CDR3 length: 16 amino acids. The germline V gene has CDR1 SEHNR and CDR2 FQNEAQ (reference sequence). V shed 5 bases, J shed 6 bases, and the junction held 11 bases outside the gene matches. This chain's CDR3 is CASSLGTGEPRDTQYF. The CDR3 nucleotides are TGTGCCAGCAGCCTGGGGACAGGGGAGCCTCGGGATACGCAGTATTTT.

V usage is TRBV28 and J usage is TRBJ2-2, with D tentatively TRBD1 (6 bases). This CDR3 is built from 14 residues. Germline V CDR1 and CDR2: MDHEN, SYDVKM. V was pared by 10 bases and J by 2 bases, with 14 bases between. CDR3 coding DNA: TGTGCCACCATTTCAGGGGTAAACACCGGGGAGCTGTTTTTT. Its translation is CATISGVNTGELFF.

This chain uses TRBV2 with TRBJ2-3; TRBD2 matches 9 bases. After removal of 8 bases from V and 6 bases from J, the junction contained 3 bases not matched to a gene. CDR1 and CDR2 from the germline V gene are SNHLY and FYNNEI. The CDR3 extends over 12 amino acids. The CDR3 is CASLGTSDTQYF. In nucleotides, the CDR3 is TGTGCCAGCCTGGGGACTAGCGATACGCAGTATTTT.

The chain has TRBV2 and TRBJ1-2; D ambiguous. Looked up from germline, CDR1 is SNHLY and CDR2 is FYNNEI. CDR3 size: 13 residues. Trimming left V 6 bases short and J 7 bases short, with 15 bases between. CDR3 protein: CASRTVRAAGYTF. CDR3 nucleotide sequence: TGTGCCAGCAGAACGGTTCGAGCGGCTGGCTACACCTTC.

Written as DNA, the CDR3 is TGTGCCAGCAGTGCATTGCAGGGGTTGGGACCCCAGCATTTT. Translation: CASSALQGLGPQHF. This sequence joins TRBV2 and TRBJ1-5; D might be TRBD1 (6 bases). The CDR3 has 14 residues. V was shortened by 4 bases and J by 10 bases, with 17 bases between the two germline ends. CDR1 is SNHLY, CDR2 FYNNEI, per germline.

This sequence joins TRBV29-1 and TRBJ2-7; maybe TRBD2 (6 bases). The CDR3 totals 13 residues. V was clipped by 4 bases and J by 6 bases, with 16 bases between them. Germline CDR1 reads SQVTM; CDR2 reads ANQGSEA. The CDR3, as DNA: TGCAGCGTTGGGGCGGGACCAGCCCTCGAGCAGTACTTC. Translated: CSVGAGPALEQYF.

The chain combines TRBV3-1 (or the pseudogene TRBV3-2) with TRBJ2-3; D is perhaps TRBD2 (5 bases). There are 11 residues in the CDR3. Germline CDR1 is LGHDT and CDR2 is YNNKEL (reference sequence). V was trimmed by 3 bases and J by 8 bases, leaving 6 bases between them. CDR3 DNA: TGTGCCAGCAGCCACGGAGGTACGCAGTATTTT. It codes for CASSHGGTQYF.

V gene TRBV11-2 combines with J gene TRBJ1-2; TRBD1 is a possible D gene (5 bases). The CDR3 spans 19 residues. The germline V gene has CDR1 SGHAT and CDR2 FQNNGV. V lost 5 bases to trimming and J lost 0 bases, with 25 bases between them. The CDR3 reads CASSHPILTTARANYGYTF. In DNA, the CDR3 is TGTGCCAGCAGCCATCCGATCCTCACGACAGCCCGAGCTAACTATGGCTACACCTTC.

The genes are TRBV6-5 and TRBJ2-7, with D tentatively TRBD2 (6 bases). The CDR3 consists of 15 residues. The V end was cut by 0 bases, the J end by 7 bases, with 16 bases between. Germline CDR1 and CDR2: MNHEY and SVGAGI. The CDR3 reads CASSYSRGNPREQYF. The CDR3 DNA sequence: TGTGCCAGCAGTTACTCCCGGGGGAATCCGAGGGAGCAGTACTTC.

This chain links TRBV6-5 with TRBJ1-1; 9 bases match TRBD1. The trim removed 4 bases at V and 1 base at J, leaving 4 bases unmatched. Germline V gives CDR1 MNHEY, CDR2 SVGAGI. This CDR3 region has 15 residues. CDR3 residues: CASSSGQGTNTEAFF. The DNA for the CDR3 is TGTGCCAGCAGTTCCGGACAGGGGACGAACACTGAAGCTTTCTTT.

V usage is TRBV12-3 or TRBV12-4 and J usage is TRBJ1-5; D remains ambiguous. Trimming took off 2 bases at V and 7 bases at J, with 9 bases between the two ends. The CDR3 totals 13 residues. CDR3 coding DNA: TGTGCCAGCAGTTTAAACAGAAAGCAGCCCCAGCATTTT. Residues: CASSLNRKQPQHF.

The DNA of the CDR3 is TGTGCCAGCAGCCTGAATCCAGGTGGCACCATATATTTT. Amino acids: CASSLNPGGTIYF. The chain is built from TRBV25-1 and TRBJ1-3; D is unclear. Germline V lookup: CDR1 MGHDK, CDR2 SYGVNS. The CDR3 consists of 13 residues. V was shortened by 6 bases and J by 9 bases, with 15 bases between the two germline ends.

The chain uses TRBV6-5 and TRBJ2-1; no firm D call. The V gene's germline CDR1 is MNHEY and CDR2 SVGAGI. Trimming took off 6 bases at V and 9 bases at J, with 15 bases between the two ends. The CDR3 extends over 13 amino acids. CDR3 DNA: TGTGCCAGCAGGGCTAGAGGTGTGGGTGAGCAGTTCTTC. Translation gives CASRARGVGEQFF.

This chain connects TRBV2 to TRBJ1-3; no reliable D call. The CDR3 length is 15 residues. Germline V gene data show CDR1 as SNHLY and CDR2 as FYNNEI. The V end was cut by 7 bases, the J end by 1 base, with 14 bases between. The CDR3 nucleotides read TGTGCCAGCAAAGAGGGAGGCCGGTCTGGAAACACCATATATTTT. Residues: CASKEGGRSGNTIYF.

The V call is TRBV4-2, the J call TRBJ2-6; tentatively, D is TRBD2 (5 bases). CDR3 length: 16 residues. Per the germline V gene, CDR1 is LGHNA and CDR2 is YNFKEQ. Trimming stripped 3 bases from V and 2 bases from J, with 11 bases between. The DNA for the CDR3 is TGTGCCAGCAGCCAGGCTTGGGAGCCTGGGGCCAACGTCCTGACTTTC. Its translation: CASSQAWEPGANVLTF.

This chain joins TRBV6-1 and TRBJ2-2; TRBD2 matches 10 bases. Per the germline V gene, CDR1 is MNHNS and CDR2 is SASEGT. V shed 4 bases, J shed 5 bases, and the junction held 10 bases outside the gene matches. The CDR3 loop spans 17 amino acids. CDR3 sequence (DNA): TGTGCCAGCAGTGTTCAGCCAGCGGGAGGGCCGACCGGGGAGCTGTTTTTT. Translating gives CASSVQPAGGPTGELFF.

V usage is TRBV28 and J usage is TRBJ1-1, with TRBD1 identical over 9 bases. CDR1 is MDHEN, CDR2 SYDVKM, per germline. Losses at the gene ends were 8 bases for V and 0 bases for J; bases not matched to a gene: 7. CDR3 length equals 15 residues. The CDR3 sequence is CASGTGFVMNTEAFF. The CDR3 coding sequence is TGTGCCAGCGGGACAGGGTTTGTCATGAACACTGAAGCTTTCTTT.

The chain links TRBV14 to TRBJ2-7; D might be TRBD2 (5 bases). CDR1 is SGHDN, CDR2 FVKESK, per germline. Trimming shortened V by 1 base and J by 1 base, and 11 bases separated the two germline ends. CDR3 size: 15 residues. The CDR3 protein is CASSQGSRGSYEQYF. The CDR3 bases are TGTGCCAGCAGCCAAGGTTCCCGGGGATCCTACGAGCAGTACTTC.

There are a few counts of this clone. V gene TRBV5-1 combines with J gene TRBJ2-5; no clear D gene. V dropped 2 bases and J dropped 2 bases, with 10 bases sitting between them. The CDR3 extends over 14 amino acids. Germline CDR1 and CDR2: SGHRS and YFSETQ. CDR3 in amino acids: CASSLQSTQETQYF. The CDR3 coding sequence is TGCGCCAGCAGCTTACAGTCAACACAAGAGACCCAGTACTTC.

The rearrangement uses TRBV28 and TRBJ1-3, with D perhaps matching TRBD1 (5 bases). Germline CDR1 reads MDHEN; CDR2 reads SYDVKM. V was clipped by 6 bases and J by 0 bases, with 15 bases between them. The CDR3 consists of 16 residues. The CDR3 reads CASSDPRGSSGNTIYF. The CDR3 DNA reads TGTGCCAGCAGCGATCCTCGGGGGAGCTCTGGAAACACCATATATTTT.

This clone was counted a single time. The chain has TRBV19 and TRBJ2-2; D is ambiguous. The germline V gene has CDR1 LNHDA and CDR2 SQIVND (reference sequence). V was cut by 5 bases and J by 2 bases, with 9 bases left in between. The CDR3 is 14 residues long. The CDR3 loop reads CASSRGLNTGELFF. The DNA of the CDR3 is TGTGCCAGTAGTCGTGGGCTCAACACCGGGGAGCTGTTTTTT. The full variable domain, with the rest looked up from reference TRBV19 and TRBJ2-2, is DGGITQSPKYLFRKEGQNVTLSCEQNLNHDAMYWYRQDPGQGLRLIYYSQIVNDFQKGDIAEGYSVSREKKESFPLTVTSAQKNPTAFYLCASSRGLNTGELFFGEGSRLTVL.

The sample holds a few counts of this clone. This chain connects TRBV27 to TRBJ1-1, with 8 positions matching TRBD1. Germline lookup yields CDR1 MNHEY and CDR2 SMNVEV (reference sequence). V was clipped by 2 bases and J by 2 bases; unmatched bases: 10. The CDR3 runs 17 residues. CDR3 residues: CASSLRGTGDGNTEAFF. The CDR3 DNA is TGTGCCAGCAGTTTACGCGGGACAGGTGACGGCAACACTGAAGCTTTCTTT.

This chain uses TRBV7-2 with TRBJ2-5; TRBD2 agrees at 8 bases. CDR1 is SGHTA, CDR2 FQGNSA, per germline. This CDR3 comprises 15 residues. V was clipped by 5 bases and J by 5 bases; unmatched bases: 10. The CDR3 spells CASSRPRGGTETQYF. The DNA for the CDR3 is TGTGCCAGCAGCCGGCCCCGGGGGGGCACTGAGACCCAGTACTTC.

As DNA, the CDR3 is TGTGCCAGCAGTTTCCCCCCCAGGGAGACCCAGTACTTC. Translating gives CASSFPPRETQYF. The chain is built from TRBV12-3 or TRBV12-4 and TRBJ2-5; D is unclear. CDR3 length: 13 amino acids. Deletions cut 3 bases from V and 5 bases from J, with 10 bases between.

This clone was seen once. The genes are TRBV7-9 and TRBJ1-6; 11 nucleotides line up with TRBD1. Germline trimming cut 5 bases from V and 8 bases from J; bases unmatched to any gene: 5. This CDR3 comprises 15 residues. Germline V lookup: CDR1 SEHNR, CDR2 FQNEAQ (reference sequence). CDR3 loop: CASSPGGQGDSPLHF. DNA of the CDR3: TGTGCCAGCAGCCCCGGGGGACAGGGGGATTCACCCCTCCACTTT.

The chain is built from TRBV5-8 and TRBJ1-2; 10 bases match TRBD1. J gave up 1 base and V 5 bases, and 8 bases lay outside the gene matches. The germline V gene encodes CDR1 SGHTS and CDR2 YDEGEE. This CDR3 comprises 16 residues. The CDR3 sequence is CASRRQGAMGNYGYTF. The CDR3 coding sequence is TGTGCCAGCAGACGACAGGGGGCGATGGGTAACTATGGCTACACCTTC.